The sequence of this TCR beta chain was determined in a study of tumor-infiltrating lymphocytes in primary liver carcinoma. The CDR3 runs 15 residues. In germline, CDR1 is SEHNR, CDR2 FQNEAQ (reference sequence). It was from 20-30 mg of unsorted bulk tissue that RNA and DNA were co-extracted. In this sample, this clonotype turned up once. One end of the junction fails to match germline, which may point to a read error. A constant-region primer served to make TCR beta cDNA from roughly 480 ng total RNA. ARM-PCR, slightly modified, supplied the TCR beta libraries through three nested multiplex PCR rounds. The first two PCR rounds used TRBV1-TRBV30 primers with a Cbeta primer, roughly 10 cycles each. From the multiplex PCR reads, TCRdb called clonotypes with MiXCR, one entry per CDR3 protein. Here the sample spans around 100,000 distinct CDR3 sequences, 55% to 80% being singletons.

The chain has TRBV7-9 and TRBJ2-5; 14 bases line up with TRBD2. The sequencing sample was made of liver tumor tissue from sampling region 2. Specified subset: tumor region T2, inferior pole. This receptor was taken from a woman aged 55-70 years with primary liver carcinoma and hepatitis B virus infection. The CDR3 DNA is TGTGCCAGCAGCCAAGGACTAGCGGGAGGAGAGACCCATTACTTC. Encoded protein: CASSQGLAGGETHYF. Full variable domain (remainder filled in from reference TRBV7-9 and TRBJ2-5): DTGVSQNPRHKITKRGQNVTFRCDPISEHNRLYWYRQTLGQGPEFLTYFQNEAQLEKSRLLSDRFSAERPKGSFSTLEIQRTEQGDSAMYLCASSQGLAGGETHYFGPGTRLLVL.